A selection of T cell receptor beta chains follows, all from one sample in a study of cytomegalovirus exposure and HLA in healthy donors. The data were produced by immunoSEQ multiplex PCR, yet TCRdb's version contains in-frame clones alone and is incomplete. Of approximately 100,000 clones in the sample, more than 75% were seen once. The sequenced material came from PBMCs. These receptors originate from a woman aged 40 to 49 in good health and CMV-seropositive. Each CDR3 is given without its conserved first and last residue.

V gene: TRBV19; J gene: TRBJ1-1; CDR3 protein: ASSWQGKNTEAF
V gene: TRBV2; J gene: TRBJ1-1; CDR3 protein: ASSPLGHPNTEAF
V gene: TRBV2; J gene: TRBJ2-1; CDR3 protein: ASSLAEYNEQF
V gene: TRBV4-1; J gene: TRBJ1-5; CDR3 protein: ASSRGQGGIVSNQPQH
V gene: TRBV19; J gene: TRBJ2-7; CDR3 protein: ASSMTGGNYEQY
V gene: TRBV4-1; J gene: TRBJ2-3; CDR3 protein: ASSQVPTMESDTQY
V gene: TRBV27; J gene: TRBJ2-3; CDR3 protein: ASTSFQGRPDTQY
V gene: TRBV5-6; J gene: TRBJ1-4; CDR3 protein: ASSNPLGRDEKLF
V gene: TRBV7-9; J gene: TRBJ1-1; CDR3 protein: SSSLASGSQAF
V gene: TRBV5-8; J gene: TRBJ2-5; CDR3 protein: ASSFQGTQY
V gene: TRBV2; J gene: TRBJ2-2; CDR3 protein: ASRWPGELF
V gene: TRBV5-6; J gene: TRBJ1-3; CDR3 protein: ASSLDRNTIY
V gene: TRBV5-1; J gene: TRBJ2-5; CDR3 protein: ASSLIRYQETQY
V gene: TRBV11-2; J gene: TRBJ1-2; CDR3 protein: ASSPAGGYGYT
V gene: TRBV10-3; J gene: TRBJ1-2; CDR3 protein: AIRGERGGYT
V gene: TRBV7-9; J gene: TRBJ2-5; CDR3 protein: ASSLVAGGETQY
V gene: TRBV4-1; J gene: TRBJ2-7; CDR3 protein: ASSQLGTGAYEQY
V gene: TRBV30; J gene: TRBJ1-1; CDR3 protein: AWRGQARTEAF
V gene: TRBV25-1; J gene: TRBJ1-1; CDR3 protein: ASSESDRGIGEAF
V gene: TRBV6-1; J gene: TRBJ1-2; CDR3 protein: ASRSVFYGYT
V gene: TRBV6-5; J gene: TRBJ1-1; CDR3 protein: ASGTGGVLNTEAF
V gene: TRBV10-3; J gene: TRBJ2-5; CDR3 protein: AISESGERQGAGETQY
V gene: TRBV5-1; J gene: TRBJ2-2; CDR3 protein: ASSKEAPPGELF
V gene: TRBV30; J gene: TRBJ1-6; CDR3 protein: AWRQASAVYNSPLH
V gene: TRBV10-3; J gene: TRBJ1-1; CDR3 protein: AIAGTGDTEAF
V gene: TRBV30; J gene: TRBJ1-6; CDR3 protein: AWGRVNRASPLH
V gene: TRBV30; J gene: TRBJ2-7; CDR3 protein: AWSVQGHEQY
V gene: TRBV10-3; J gene: TRBJ2-1; CDR3 protein: AIRGQEYNEQF
V gene: TRBV6-5; J gene: TRBJ2-7; CDR3 protein: ASSHNGQGYEQY
V gene: TRBV30; J gene: TRBJ1-1; CDR3 protein: AWSPDRGTEAF
V gene: TRBV19; J gene: TRBJ1-4; CDR3 protein: ASTPGHSDEKLF
V gene: TRBV5-1; J gene: TRBJ2-7; CDR3 protein: ASSKGSLGYEQY
V gene: TRBV18; J gene: TRBJ1-2; CDR3 protein: ASSPQRGNRAENGYT
V gene: TRBV7-8; J gene: TRBJ1-5; CDR3 protein: ASSRGQGHSQPQH
V gene: TRBV27; J gene: TRBJ2-2; CDR3 protein: ASSLVRTGGIGELF
V gene: TRBV4-1; J gene: TRBJ1-1; CDR3 protein: ASSQVEGASEEAF
V gene: TRBV5-5; J gene: TRBJ1-1; CDR3 protein: ASSFGQIMNTEAF
V gene: TRBV10-2; J gene: TRBJ1-2; CDR3 protein: ASRAPTGGTDYGYT
V gene: TRBV4-1; J gene: TRBJ2-1; CDR3 protein: ASSPQGLAGGPEQF
V gene: TRBV6-6; J gene: TRBJ1-6; CDR3 protein: ASILDRVGPLH